A single sample gave rise to the 14 T cell receptor beta chains below, sequenced in a study of identifying expanded T cells in peripheral blood. The assay was immunoSEQ multiplex PCR, and TCRdb's table has in-frame clones only and misses some. Of 80,000 to 95,000 clones in the sample, around 88% were seen once. Sequences were obtained from blood. The source of these receptors is a person aged 18 to 75 in good health.

The rearrangement links TRBV29-1 to TRBJ2-5, with D possibly TRBD1 on 6 matching bases. CDR3 size: 13 residues. Germline-derived CDR1 and CDR2 are SQVTM and ANQGSEA. V lost 6 bases and J 6 bases, leaving 17 bases between the germline ends. CDR3 in DNA: TGCAGCGTGGACACAGGGATATCGCAGACCCAGTACTTC. Its protein product is CSVDTGISQTQYF.

The V call is TRBV7-9, the J call TRBJ1-2, with a tentative D call TRBD1 (5 bases). In germline, CDR1 is SEHNR, CDR2 FQNEAQ (reference sequence). Trimming removed 8 bases at V and 7 bases at J, with 20 bases between. The CDR3 has 14 residues. CDR3 DNA sequence: TGTGCCAGCGTCCTGGGGACGGACATCGGTGGCTACACCTTC. Translated: CASVLGTDIGGYTF.

The genes are TRBV2 and TRBJ2-1; 12 bases fit TRBD2. Unmatched junction bases numbered 13, after V lost 4 bases and J lost 0 bases. The CDR3 is 20 amino acids. CDR1 and CDR2 (germline): SNHLY, FYNNEI. The CDR3 loop is CASSVPGLAGLLSSYNEQFF. The CDR3 DNA sequence: TGTGCCAGCAGTGTACCGGGACTAGCGGGTCTCCTGAGCTCCTACAATGAGCAGTTCTTC.

V and J are TRBV30 and TRBJ2-5; 14 bases line up with TRBD2. J lost 5 bases, V lost 3 bases, and 8 bases had no gene match. In germline, CDR1 is GTSNPN, CDR2 SVGIG (reference sequence). The CDR3 is 16 residues long. The CDR3 DNA is TGTGCCTGGAGACCCGGACTAGCGGGAGGAGTCGAGACCCAGTACTTC. Encoded protein: CAWRPGLAGGVETQYF.

The chain carries TRBV30 and TRBJ2-5; possibly TRBD2 for D (7 bases). This CDR3 contains 14 residues. V shed 4 bases and J shed 5 bases, with 17 bases lying between them. Per germline, CDR1 GTSNPN and CDR2 SVGIG (reference sequence). CDR3 nucleotides: TGTGCCTGGACCCGTGGGGGGGCCTCGGAGACCCAGTACTTC. Amino acids: CAWTRGGASETQYF.

The chain carries TRBV6-1 and TRBJ2-3; TRBD2 might be the D (7 bases). V lost 2 bases, J lost 4 bases, and 13 bases lay in between. Germline V gene data show CDR1 as MNHNS and CDR2 as SASEGT. CDR3 length: 15 residues. The CDR3 nucleotides are TGTGCCAGCAGTGAATCTAGGGGGGGATCAGATACGCAGTATTTT. Encoded protein: CASSESRGGSDTQYF.

The chain joins TRBV28 to TRBJ1-6, with TRBD1 matching over 11 bases. This CDR3 has 15 amino acids. The germline V gene has CDR1 MDHEN and CDR2 SYDVKM. V gave up 5 bases and J gave up 9 bases; unmatched junction bases: 6. This CDR3 is CASSPTGQGVSPLHF. The CDR3 DNA reads as TGTGCCAGCAGTCCCACGGGACAGGGGGTTTCACCCCTCCACTTT.

The gene calls are TRBV6-6 and TRBJ1-4; TRBD1 matches 8 bases. The CDR3 runs to 16 residues. The V segment lost 0 bases and the J segment 8 bases; nucleotides outside the gene matches: 8. Germline V gene sequence: CDR1 MNHNY, CDR2 SVGAGI (reference sequence). In nucleotides, the CDR3 is TGTGCCAGCAGTTACTCGGGTCAGGGGGCTGGCGAAAAACTGTTTTTT. This sequence encodes CASSYSGQGAGEKLFF.

The genes are TRBV4-1 and TRBJ2-3, with D maybe TRBD2 (6 bases). The CDR3 is made up of 16 amino acids. Germline assignment: CDR1 MGHRA and CDR2 YSYEKL. The germline V and J ends were trimmed by 3 bases and 1 base, with 14 bases remaining between them. For the CDR3, the DNA is TGCGCCAGCAGCCAGACTAGTTTTTTTGGCACAGATACGCAGTATTTT. Protein sequence: CASSQTSFFGTDTQYF.

The CDR3 sequence: CASSWKTGFGETQYF. Here the CDR3 DNA reads TGCGCCAGCAGCTGGAAAACGGGGTTCGGGGAGACCCAGTACTTC. V and J are TRBV5-1 and TRBJ2-5, with a weak D call TRBD2 (5 bases). The CDR3 length is 15 residues. V lost 3 bases, J lost 5 bases, and 17 bases lay in between. CDR1 is SGHRS, CDR2 YFSETQ, per germline. Supplemented by reference TRBV5-1 and TRBJ2-5, the full variable domain reads KAGVTQTPRYLIKTRGQQVTLSCSPISGHRSVSWYQQTPGQGLQFLFEYFSETQRNKGNFPGRFSGRQFSNSRSEMNVSTLELGDSALYLCASSWKTGFGETQYFGPGTRLLVL.

The J gene is TRBJ2-5, the V gene TRBV7-9, with D perhaps TRBD2 (5 bases). The CDR3 runs 14 residues. Deletions cut 1 base from V and 3 bases from J, with 9 bases between. Germline-derived CDR1 and CDR2 are SEHNR and FQNEAQ (reference sequence). The CDR3 here is CASSLDLGEETQYF. The CDR3 DNA follows: TGTGCCAGCAGCTTAGATCTCGGGGAAGAGACCCAGTACTTC.

The rearrangement joins TRBV10-3 to TRBJ2-2, with D perhaps matching TRBD2 (6 bases). Germline CDR1 is ENHRY and CDR2 is SYGVKD. V lost 2 bases and J lost 3, with 13 bases in between. The CDR3 extends over 16 amino acids. CDR3 coding DNA: TGTGCCATCAGTGAGGGGGGGATAGATCACACCGGGGAGCTGTTTTTT. This translates into CAISEGGIDHTGELFF.

The chain recombines TRBV11-2 with TRBJ1-1, with a weak D call TRBD1 (5 bases). The CDR3 totals 16 residues. From germline, CDR1 is SGHAT and CDR2 FQNNGV. Trimming stripped 5 bases from V and 1 base from J, with 17 bases between. CDR3 residues: CASSQGGRGRNTEAFF. CDR3 DNA: TGTGCCAGCAGCCAGGGAGGGAGAGGTAGGAACACTGAAGCTTTCTTT. Drawing the rest from reference TRBV11-2 and TRBJ1-1, the complete variable domain is EAGVAQSPRYKIIEKRQSVAFWCNPISGHATLYWYQQILGQGPKLLIQFQNNGVVDDSQLPKDRFSAERLKGVDSTLKIQPAKLEDSAVYLCASSQGGRGRNTEAFFGQGTRLTVV.

This chain uses TRBV2 with TRBJ1-5, with 9 bases fitting TRBD1. Per germline, CDR1 SNHLY and CDR2 FYNNEI. V shed 5 bases, J shed 7 bases, and the junction held 12 bases outside the gene matches. There are 16 residues in the CDR3. The CDR3, as DNA: TGTGCCAGCAGTCTCTCCTACAGGGGGCTTAGCCAGCCCCAGCATTTT. It codes for CASSLSYRGLSQPQHF.